Following are 18 T cell receptor beta chains from one sample sequenced in a study. TCRdb reanalysed the 5' RACE reads using MiXCR and keeps one entry per CDR3 protein. The table records about 40,000 distinct CDR3 sequences, under 20% of them present only once. Sequenced material: naive CD4+ T cells sorted from a lymph node. Described subset: naive CD4+ T cells, CD4+CD45RA+CD25-. The receptors derive from a female donor with breast cancer.

In its sample, this clonotype was seen many times. The V call is TRBV7-2, the J call TRBJ2-7; D is perhaps TRBD2 (5 bases). Germline V gives CDR1 SGHTA, CDR2 FQGNSA. Trimming left V 5 bases short and J 3 bases short, with 20 bases between. The CDR3 is 16 amino acids. CDR3 residues: CASSQAEGAAGYEQYF. DNA of the CDR3: TGTGCCAGCAGCCAAGCAGAGGGAGCAGCAGGCTACGAGCAGTACTTC.

The CDR3 reads CSASTGSSSPLHF. Written as DNA, the CDR3 is TGCAGTGCTAGTACGGGGTCTTCGTCACCCCTCCACTTT. This chain uses TRBV20-1 with TRBJ1-6, with D hard to call. Germline CDR1 reads DFQATT; CDR2 reads SNEGSKA (reference sequence). Trimming pared 3 bases from V and 10 bases from J, leaving 13 bases between. The CDR3 loop spans 13 amino acids.

The sample holds many counts of this clonotype. The chain combines TRBV5-1 with TRBJ2-7, with TRBD2 as a possible D gene (6 bases). This CDR3 is 14 amino acids long. With 7 bases removed from V and 0 bases from J, the gap between germline ends came to 14 bases. The germline V gene has CDR1 SGHRS and CDR2 YFSETQ. This CDR3 is CASGRDSGSYEQYF. The CDR3 bases are TGCGCCAGCGGCCGGGATAGCGGCTCCTACGAGCAGTACTTC.

V is TRBV20-1 and J is TRBJ2-2; 10 nucleotides align to TRBD2. CDR1 and CDR2 (germline): DFQATT, SNEGSKA (reference sequence). J was trimmed by 5 bases and V by 5 bases; bases with no gene match: 14. The CDR3 spans 17 residues. The CDR3, as DNA: TGCAGTGCTCAGGGACTAGCGAAGGGGAAAAGGACCGGGGAGCTGTTTTTT. This gives the protein CSAQGLAKGKRTGELFF.

This clonotype was detected a few times. The chain employs TRBV5-1 and TRBJ2-1; D is tentatively TRBD1 or TRBD2 (5 bases each). The V and J ends lost 4 bases and 4 bases respectively, with 12 bases between them. Looked up from germline, CDR1 is SGHRS and CDR2 is YFSETQ. This CDR3 has 14 residues. The DNA of the CDR3 is TGCGCCAGCAGCCCTGGGGGACCATACAATGAGCAGTTCTTC. It encodes CASSPGGPYNEQFF.

This clonotype has only a few counts. The chain is built from TRBV6-2 or TRBV6-3 and TRBJ2-4; D may correspond to TRBD1 or TRBD2 (5 bases each). Germline CDR1 MNHEY, CDR2 SVGEGT. CDR3 size: 16 residues. With 2 bases removed from V and 6 bases from J, the gap between germline ends came to 17 bases. Here the CDR3 DNA reads TGTGCCAGCAGTTACGGTCGGACTTGGGACGGAAACATTCAGTACTTC. Protein product: CASSYGRTWDGNIQYF.

For this clonotype: The junction shows a germline mismatch at one end, possibly a read error. The rearrangement links TRBV7-2 to TRBJ2-5; D may be TRBD2 (6 bases). Germline CDR1 is SGHTA and CDR2 is FQGNSA. The CDR3 is 13 amino acids. CDR3 residues: CASRGGGQATQYF. The CDR3 nucleotides are TGTGCCAGCAGGGGGGGAGGCCAAGCGACCCAGTACTTC. The whole variable domain, filled in from reference TRBV7-2 and TRBJ2-5, reads GAGVSQSPSNKVTEKGKDVELRCDPISGHTALYWYRQSLGQGLEFLIYFQGNSAPDKSGLPSDRFSAERTGGSVSTLTIQRTQQEDSAVYLCASRGGGQATQYFGPGTRLLVL.

The chain is built from TRBV12-2 and TRBJ2-7; whether TRBD2, the table's D call, matches the DNA was not checked. TRBV12-2 is given as a pseudogene. CDR3 length equals 18 residues. CDR3 region: CESRLVVRGVTSVDEQYF. The CDR3 DNA sequence: TGTGAAAGTCGCTTAGTGGTCAGGGGAGTGACTAGCGTCGACGAGCAGTACTTC.

Comments on this clonotype: A much more abundant neighbour one base away suggests this may be a read error. This chain uses TRBV29-1 with TRBJ1-2; maybe TRBD1 (5 bases). The CDR3 length is 14 residues. Germline V lookup: CDR1 SQVTM, CDR2 ANQGSEA. CDR3: CSDEFRDLNYGYTF. The CDR3 coding sequence is TGCAGCGATGAATTCAGGGACCTTAACTATGGCTACACCTTC.

This clonotype was detected a few times. The chain is built from TRBV5-1 and TRBJ2-3; D is undetermined. This CDR3 region has 14 residues. V was cut by 1 base and J by 5 bases, with 11 bases left in between. Per the germline V gene, CDR1 is SGHRS and CDR2 is YFSETQ. CDR3 sequence reads: CASSLRRSGDTQYF. The CDR3 nucleotides read TGCGCCAGCAGCTTGAGGCGGTCTGGAGATACGCAGTATTTT. The full variable domain, its missing parts supplied by reference TRBV5-1 and TRBJ2-3, is KAGVTQTPRYLIKTRGQQVTLSCSPISGHRSVSWYQQTPGQGLQFLFEYFSETQRNKGNFPGRFSGRQFSNSRSEMNVSTLELGDSALYLCASSLRRSGDTQYFGPGTRLTVL.

The chain combines TRBV6-2 or TRBV6-3 with TRBJ1-6; D ambiguous. Per germline, CDR1 MNHEY and CDR2 SVGEGT. The CDR3 runs to 12 residues. The V gene lost 7 bases and the J gene lost 9 bases, with 10 bases spanning the gap. CDR3 DNA: TGTGCCAGCAAGGATTTTCTTTCACCCCTCCACTTT. Encoded protein: CASKDFLSPLHF.

The chain couples TRBV5-1 to TRBJ2-7, with 15 nucleotides matching TRBD2. Germline-derived CDR1 and CDR2 are SGHRS and YFSETQ. V shed 4 bases and J 4 bases; nucleotides not matched to a gene: 6. The CDR3 is made up of 16 amino acids. The CDR3 DNA is TGCGCCAGCAGCGGGACTAGCGGGAGGCCCTTATACGAGCAGTACTTC. This codes for CASSGTSGRPLYEQYF.

This clonotype was found many times. This chain's CDR3 is CASSLERTGELFF. The DNA for the CDR3 is TGCGCCAGCAGCTTGGAAAGAACCGGGGAGCTGTTTTTT. V usage is TRBV5-1 and J usage is TRBJ2-2, with no clear D. CDR1 SGHRS and CDR2 YFSETQ come from the germline V gene. With 0 bases removed from V and 5 bases from J, the gap between germline ends came to 5 bases. This CDR3 is built from 13 residues.

This clonotype was seen ten or more times. The J gene is TRBJ2-7, the V gene TRBV7-9; D remains unclear. The CDR3 is made up of 11 amino acids. CDR1 and CDR2 from the germline V gene are SEHNR and FQNEAQ (reference sequence). V lost 7 bases to trimming and J lost 6 bases, with 10 bases between them. The CDR3, as DNA: TGTGCCAGCACCCTTCGGAGCGAGCAGTACTTC. This encodes CASTLRSEQYF.

In its sample, this clonotype was seen many times. The rearrangement uses TRBV10-3 and TRBJ1-1; no reliable D call. The CDR3 has 14 residues. Deletions cut 7 bases from V and 3 bases from J, with 15 bases between. Germline CDR1 reads ENHRY; CDR2 reads SYGVKD. In nucleotides, the CDR3 is TGTGCCATCAAGAGGACCTCGGGCTACACTGAAGCTTTCTTT. It encodes CAIKRTSGYTEAFF.

This clonotype was seen at least ten times. The CDR3 here is CASSTLDETQYF. CDR3 nucleotides: TGTGCCAGCTCAACTTTGGACGAGACCCAGTACTTC. The rearrangement links TRBV18 to TRBJ2-5; unclear D gene. The CDR3 contains 12 residues. V was trimmed by 5 bases and J by 5 bases, leaving 9 bases between them. Per the germline V gene, CDR1 is KGHSH and CDR2 is LQKENI.

This clonotype was recorded at least ten times. The chain has TRBV5-6 and TRBJ2-1; D not certain. Germline-derived CDR1 and CDR2 are SGHDT and YYEEEE. The CDR3 spans 14 residues. V was trimmed by 0 bases and J by 6 bases, leaving 10 bases between them. DNA for the CDR3: TGTGCCAGCAGCTTGGCCACAGTGTCCAATGAGCAGTTCTTC. It is translated as CASSLATVSNEQFF.

This clonotype has a handful of counts. The chain couples TRBV7-9 to TRBJ1-2; D unclear. V was cut by 8 bases and J by 5 bases, with 15 bases left in between. Germline CDR1 is SEHNR and CDR2 is FQNEAQ (reference sequence). This CDR3 is 13 amino acids long. The CDR3 loop is CASHGVSRYGYTF. CDR3 bases: TGTGCCAGCCACGGGGTGTCTCGGTATGGCTACACCTTC.